Given below is one TCR beta chain in context. This clone's antigen is unknown. The record has no base qualities; no much larger clone is one base away. According to the germline V gene, CDR1 reads MGHRA and CDR2 reads YSYEKL. Cut back by 4 bases and 0 bases, the V and J ends lie 15 bases apart. Including the terminal cysteine and phenylalanine, the CDR3 comprises 16 residues. Left in the record is the CDR3 DNA by itself, 48 bases read in frame from the first base. The protocol used for the library was the immunoSEQ multiplex PCR assay. TCRdb mirrors the immuneACCESS table, restricted to in-frame sequences. Some clones are absent from its copies; in checked studies, under half trace to an unresolved V gene, and the reason for the others is unknown. The sample table holds 30,000 to 45,000 clones, of which approximately 90% were seen once. The ten top clones hold 26% of the sample. The data stem from a study of T cell changes during pregnancy in multiple sclerosis (dated by TCRdb to 2018 to 2020). For the wider study: The study examined how the T cell repertoire changed over the course of pregnancy in women with multiple sclerosis.

The starting material was CD8+ T cells from peripheral blood mononuclear cells, obtained before pregnancy. Recombination joined TRBV4-1 with TRBJ2-5; TRBD1 is possibly the D segment (6 matching bases). The source is a female donor with multiple sclerosis, enrolled in a pregnancy study. The CDR3 is CASSPYPTGYQETQYF. The sequenced DNA is TGCGCCAGCAGCCCCTACCCAACAGGGTACCAAGAGACCCAGTACTTC.